This entry is about one TCR beta chain. This specimen belongs to a study of T cells in Graves' hyperthyroidism and ophthalmopathy. Germline trimming cut 5 bases from V and 6 bases from J; bases unmatched to any gene: 16. In germline, CDR1 is DFQATT, CDR2 SNEGSKA (reference sequence). The CDR3 runs 15 residues. What was amplified from RNA transcripts were TCR beta CDR3 regions. With the HTBI primer set, the TCR CDR3 went through a first round of RT-PCR. TCRdb independently ran MiXCR on the multiplex PCR reads; one entry per CDR3 protein. The sample shows 500,000 to 650,000 distinct CDR3 sequences, approximately 15% of them seen only once. The authors took PBMCs from roughly 9.7 ml fresh peripheral blood.

The TCR comes from a woman aged 50 to 60 with Graves' ophthalmopathy. The genes are TRBV20-1 and TRBJ2-7; 7 nucleotides match TRBD2. Input material: blood. The CDR3 DNA is TGCAGTGCTTCTGATTTACCGGGACTAATGGGCGAGCAGTACTTC. This encodes CSASDLPGLMGEQYF.